The present T cell receptor (beta chain) was sequenced within a study of CD8 T cells in Susac syndrome. Whole-study context: Sequencing included Susac syndrome patients, five or six of them with active disease and roughly eight in remission. Study observations and caveats: When the CD4+ T cell repertoires of patients with Susac syndrome were examined, they did not show any clonal expansion.

About this clonotype itself: Its target is not known.

V was clipped by 4 bases and J by 5 bases, with 16 bases between them. The germline V gene has CDR1 GTSNPN and CDR2 SVGIG (reference sequence). The CDR3 is 14 residues long. The authors reverse transcribed roughly 0.5 to 1 ug RNA with random hexamers. Amplification of TCR beta CDR3 across 54 Vbeta and 13 Jbeta was performed with immunoSEQ multiplex PCR. TCRdb re-called the immunoSEQ multiplex PCR reads through MiXCR, storing one row per CDR3 protein. The sample contains roughly 200,000 distinct CDR3 sequences, roughly 94% of which appear only once. TEMRA cells were enriched by FACS, while CD8+ and CD4+ T cells were obtained through a negative isolation that was performed magnetically.

This sequence was found in a human donor with Susac syndrome. The chain has TRBV30 and TRBJ2-3; maybe TRBD2 (6 bases). Sample: CD4+ T cells from PBMCs. Written as DNA, the CDR3 is TGTGCCTGGACTCGAGGACTACCGGAAGATACGCAGTATTTT. Protein product: CAWTRGLPEDTQYF.